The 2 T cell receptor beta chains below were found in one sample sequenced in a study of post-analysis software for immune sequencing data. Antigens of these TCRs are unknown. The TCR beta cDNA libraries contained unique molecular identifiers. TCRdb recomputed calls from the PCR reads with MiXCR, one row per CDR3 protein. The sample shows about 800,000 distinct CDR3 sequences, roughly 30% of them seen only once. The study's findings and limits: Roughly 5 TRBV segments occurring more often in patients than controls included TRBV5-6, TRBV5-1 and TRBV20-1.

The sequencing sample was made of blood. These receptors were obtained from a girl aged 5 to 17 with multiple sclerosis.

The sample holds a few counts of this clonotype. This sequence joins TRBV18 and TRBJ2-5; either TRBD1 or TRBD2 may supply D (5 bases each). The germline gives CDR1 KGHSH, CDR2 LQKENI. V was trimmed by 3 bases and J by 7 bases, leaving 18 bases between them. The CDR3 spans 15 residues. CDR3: CASSPNLGTSGTQYF. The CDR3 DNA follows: TGTGCCAGCTCACCGAACCTGGGGACGTCGGGGACCCAGTACTTC. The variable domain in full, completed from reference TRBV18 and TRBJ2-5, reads NAGVMQNPRHLVRRRGQEARLRCSPMKGHSHVYWYRQLPEEGLKFMVYLQKENIIDESGMPKERFSAEFPKEGPSILRIQQVVRGDSAAYFCASSPNLGTSGTQYFGPGTRLLVL.

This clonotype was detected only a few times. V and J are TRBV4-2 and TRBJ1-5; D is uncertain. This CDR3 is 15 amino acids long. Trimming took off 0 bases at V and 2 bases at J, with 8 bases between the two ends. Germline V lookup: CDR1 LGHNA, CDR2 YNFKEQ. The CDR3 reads CASSQEPWGNQPQHF. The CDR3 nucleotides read TGTGCCAGCAGCCAAGAGCCCTGGGGCAATCAGCCCCAGCATTTT.